Listed below are T cell receptor beta chains from one sample, sequenced in a study of blood T cell repertoires in COVID-19. Some clones are missing from TCRdb's copy, which holds only in-frame ones; the method was immunoSEQ multiplex PCR. The profile shows approximately 160,000 clones, approximately 82% of them singletons. Sequencing input: peripheral blood. The receptors originated from a man between 65 and 85 years old who had recovered from COVID-19. The CDR3 runs from the conserved cysteine through the conserved F or W. A D gene is named only where the DNA matches it firmly. The size field is filled for only some rows; it gives once, few, many or a size class.

D gene: TRBD2; clone size: -; J gene: TRBJ2-1; V gene: TRBV7-3; CDR3 DNA: TGTGCCAGCAGCGCCGGGACTAGCGGGATTGTGCAGTTCTTC; CDR3 protein: CASSAGTSGIVQFF
D gene: -; clone size: -; J gene: TRBJ1-2; V gene: TRBV9; CDR3 DNA: TGTGCCAGCAGCGTAGGCCCGGACTATGGCTACACCTTC; CDR3 protein: CASSVGPDYGYTF
D gene: -; clone size: -; J gene: TRBJ2-3; V gene: TRBV5-4; CDR3 DNA: TGTGCCAGCAGAATCCCGCGGAGGGCGACAGATACGCAGTATTTT; CDR3 protein: CASRIPRRATDTQYF
D gene: TRBD2; clone size: -; J gene: TRBJ2-5; V gene: TRBV20-1; CDR3 DNA: TGCAGTGCTAGTCTAGCGGTAACCAAAGAGACCCAGTACTTC; CDR3 protein: CSASLAVTKETQYF
D gene: TRBD1; clone size: -; J gene: TRBJ2-7; V gene: TRBV11-2; CDR3 DNA: TGTGCCAGCAGCACGACAGGGTCCTCCTACGAGCAGTACTTC; CDR3 protein: CASSTTGSSYEQYF
D gene: -; clone size: few; J gene: TRBJ2-7; V gene: TRBV5-1; CDR3 DNA: TGCGCCAGCAGCTTCCAGGGGTCCGACGAGCAGTACTTC; CDR3 protein: CASSFQGSDEQYF
D gene: -; clone size: -; J gene: TRBJ2-4; V gene: TRBV28; CDR3 DNA: TGTGCCAGCAGTTTTCAGGGGAGGGCCGGCAAAAACATTCAGTACTTC; CDR3 protein: CASSFQGRAGKNIQYF
D gene: -; clone size: -; J gene: TRBJ2-5; V gene: TRBV12-3/TRBV12-4; CDR3 DNA: TGTGCCAGCGCATCCCCGCGGGGAGAGACCCAGTACTTC; CDR3 protein: CASASPRGETQYF
D gene: -; clone size: once; J gene: TRBJ1-2; V gene: TRBV5-6; CDR3 DNA: TGTGCCAGCACCAGGACGGGGAACTATGGCTACACCTTC; CDR3 protein: CASTRTGNYGYTF
D gene: TRBD2; clone size: -; J gene: TRBJ2-1; V gene: TRBV6-4; CDR3 DNA: TGTGCCAGCAGTGACACTGGGACTAGCGGGAAGCAGTTCTTC; CDR3 protein: CASSDTGTSGKQFF
D gene: TRBD1; clone size: -; J gene: TRBJ2-7; V gene: TRBV6-1; CDR3 DNA: TGTGCCAGCAGAGAAGCCGGGACAGGGGGCTCCTACGAGCAGTACTTC; CDR3 protein: CASREAGTGGSYEQYF